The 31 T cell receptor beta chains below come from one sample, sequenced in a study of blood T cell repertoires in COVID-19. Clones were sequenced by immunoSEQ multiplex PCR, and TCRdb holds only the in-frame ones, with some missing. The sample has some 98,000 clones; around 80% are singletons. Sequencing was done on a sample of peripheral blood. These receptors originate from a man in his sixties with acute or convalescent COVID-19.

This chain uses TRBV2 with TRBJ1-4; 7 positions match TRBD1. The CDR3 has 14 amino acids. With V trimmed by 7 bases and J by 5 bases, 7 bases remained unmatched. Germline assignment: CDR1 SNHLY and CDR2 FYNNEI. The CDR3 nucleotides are TGTGCCAGCATCAGGGACAGAAACAATGAAAAACTGTTTTTT. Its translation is CASIRDRNNEKLFF.

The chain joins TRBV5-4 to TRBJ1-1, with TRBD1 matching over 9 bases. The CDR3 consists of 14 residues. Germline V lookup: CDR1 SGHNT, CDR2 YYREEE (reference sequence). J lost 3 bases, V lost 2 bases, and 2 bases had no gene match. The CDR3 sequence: CASSFGTGYTEAFF. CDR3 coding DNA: TGTGCCAGCAGCTTTGGGACAGGGTACACTGAAGCTTTCTTT.

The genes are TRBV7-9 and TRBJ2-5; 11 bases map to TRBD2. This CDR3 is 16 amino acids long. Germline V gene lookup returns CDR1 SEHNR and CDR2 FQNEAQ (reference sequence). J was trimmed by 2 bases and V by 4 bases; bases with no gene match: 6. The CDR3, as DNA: TGTGCCAGCAGCTCCGGGACTAGCGGATCTCAAGAGACCCAGTACTTC. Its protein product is CASSSGTSGSQETQYF. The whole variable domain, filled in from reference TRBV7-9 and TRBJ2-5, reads DTGVSQNPRHKITKRGQNVTFRCDPISEHNRLYWYRQTLGQGPEFLTYFQNEAQLEKSRLLSDRFSAERPKGSFSTLEIQRTEQGDSAMYLCASSSGTSGSQETQYFGPGTRLLVL.

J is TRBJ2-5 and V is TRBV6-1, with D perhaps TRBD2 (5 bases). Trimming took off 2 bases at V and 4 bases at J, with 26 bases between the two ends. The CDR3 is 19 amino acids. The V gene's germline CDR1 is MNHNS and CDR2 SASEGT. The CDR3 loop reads CASSENFAGLTGGRETQYF. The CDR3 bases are TGTGCCAGCAGTGAAAATTTTGCCGGGTTAACGGGTGGGAGAGAGACCCAGTACTTC.

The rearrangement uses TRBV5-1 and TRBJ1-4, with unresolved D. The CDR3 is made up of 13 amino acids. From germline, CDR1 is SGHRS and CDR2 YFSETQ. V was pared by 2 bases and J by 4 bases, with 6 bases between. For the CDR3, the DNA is TGCGCCAGCAGCTTACGGGGTAATGAAAAACTGTTTTTT. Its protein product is CASSLRGNEKLFF.

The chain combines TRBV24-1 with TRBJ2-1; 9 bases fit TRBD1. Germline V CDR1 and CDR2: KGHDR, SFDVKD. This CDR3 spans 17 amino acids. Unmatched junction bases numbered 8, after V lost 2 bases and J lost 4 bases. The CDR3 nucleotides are TGTGCCACCAGTGATTCACCTCGGACAGGGGAATACAATGAGCAGTTCTTC. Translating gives CATSDSPRTGEYNEQFF.

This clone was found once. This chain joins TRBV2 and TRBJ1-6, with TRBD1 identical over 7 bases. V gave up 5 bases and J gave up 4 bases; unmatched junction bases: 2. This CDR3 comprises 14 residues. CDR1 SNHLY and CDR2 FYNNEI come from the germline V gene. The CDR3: CASSLGQYNSPLHF. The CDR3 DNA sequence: TGTGCCAGCAGTCTGGGACAGTATAATTCACCCCTCCACTTT.

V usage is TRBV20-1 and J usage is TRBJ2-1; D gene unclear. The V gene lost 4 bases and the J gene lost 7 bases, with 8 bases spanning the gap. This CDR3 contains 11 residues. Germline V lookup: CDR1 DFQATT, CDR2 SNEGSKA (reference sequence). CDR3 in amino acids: CSATRGNEQFF. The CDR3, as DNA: TGCAGTGCTACTAGAGGAAATGAGCAGTTCTTC.

The CDR3 spells CASGTLQGTVSYEQYF. The CDR3 coding sequence is TGTGCCAGCGGTACCCTTCAGGGGACAGTTTCCTACGAGCAGTACTTC. The chain joins TRBV7-8 to TRBJ2-7; the match to TRBD1 covers 7 bases. There are 16 residues in the CDR3. Germline values: CDR1 SGHVS, CDR2 FQNEAQ. V lost 8 bases and J lost 1; bases outside the gene matches: 14.

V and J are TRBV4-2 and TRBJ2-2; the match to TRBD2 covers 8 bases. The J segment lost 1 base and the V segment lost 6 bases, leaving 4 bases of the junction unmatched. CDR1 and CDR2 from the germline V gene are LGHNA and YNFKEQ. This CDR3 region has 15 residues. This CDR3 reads CASRLSGVNTGELFF. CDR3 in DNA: TGTGCCAGCAGACTTAGCGGGGTGAACACCGGGGAGCTGTTTTTT.

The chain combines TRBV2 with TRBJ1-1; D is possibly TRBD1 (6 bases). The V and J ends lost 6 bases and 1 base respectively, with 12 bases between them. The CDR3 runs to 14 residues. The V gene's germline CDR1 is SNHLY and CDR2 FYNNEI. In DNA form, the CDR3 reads TGTGCCAGCAGGCTAGGGACAAGGAACACTGAAGCTTTCTTT. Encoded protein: CASRLGTRNTEAFF.

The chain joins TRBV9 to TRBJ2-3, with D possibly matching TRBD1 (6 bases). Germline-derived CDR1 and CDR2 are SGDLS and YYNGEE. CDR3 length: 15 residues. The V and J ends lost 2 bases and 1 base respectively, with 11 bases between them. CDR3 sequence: CASSVQGGGTDTQYF. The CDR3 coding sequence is TGTGCCAGCAGCGTCCAAGGGGGTGGCACAGATACGCAGTATTTT.

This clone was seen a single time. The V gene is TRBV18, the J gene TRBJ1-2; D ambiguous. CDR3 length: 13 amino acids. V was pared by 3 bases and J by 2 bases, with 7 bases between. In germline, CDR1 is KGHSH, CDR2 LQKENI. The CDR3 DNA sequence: TGTGCCAGCTCACCTCGCCAGAACTATGGCTACACCTTC. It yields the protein CASSPRQNYGYTF.

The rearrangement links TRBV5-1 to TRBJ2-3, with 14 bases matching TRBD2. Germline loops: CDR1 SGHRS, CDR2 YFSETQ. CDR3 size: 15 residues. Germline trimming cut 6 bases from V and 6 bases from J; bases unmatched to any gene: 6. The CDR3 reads CASTRLAGGLDTQYF. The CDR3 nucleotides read TGCGCCAGCACGCGACTAGCGGGGGGGCTTGATACGCAGTATTTT.

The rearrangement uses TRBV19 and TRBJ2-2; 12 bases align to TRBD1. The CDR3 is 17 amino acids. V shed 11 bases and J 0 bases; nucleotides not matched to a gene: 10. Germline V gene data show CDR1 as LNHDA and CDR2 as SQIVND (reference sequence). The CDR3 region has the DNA TGTGCCTCCTCTACCGGGACAGGGGGCGCGAACACCGGGGAGCTGTTTTTT. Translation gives CASSTGTGGANTGELFF.

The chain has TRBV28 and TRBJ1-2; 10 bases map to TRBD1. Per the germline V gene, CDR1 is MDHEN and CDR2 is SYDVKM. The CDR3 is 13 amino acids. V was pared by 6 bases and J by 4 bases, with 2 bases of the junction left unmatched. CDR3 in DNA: TGTGCCAGCAGCCGGACAGGGGGCTATGGCTACACCTTC. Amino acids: CASSRTGGYGYTF.

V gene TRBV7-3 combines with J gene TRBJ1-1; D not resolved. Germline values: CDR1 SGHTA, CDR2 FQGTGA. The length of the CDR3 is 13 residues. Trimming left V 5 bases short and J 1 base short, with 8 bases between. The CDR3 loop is CASSLLWNTEAFF. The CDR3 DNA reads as TGTGCCAGCAGCCTCCTTTGGAACACTGAAGCTTTCTTT.

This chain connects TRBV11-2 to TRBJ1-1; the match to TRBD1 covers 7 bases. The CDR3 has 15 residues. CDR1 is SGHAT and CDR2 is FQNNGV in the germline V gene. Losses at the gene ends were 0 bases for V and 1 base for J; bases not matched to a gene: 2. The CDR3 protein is CASSLDGTANTEAFF. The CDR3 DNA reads TGTGCCAGCAGCTTAGATGGGACAGCGAACACTGAAGCTTTCTTT. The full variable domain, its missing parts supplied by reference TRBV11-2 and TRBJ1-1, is EAGVAQSPRYKIIEKRQSVAFWCNPISGHATLYWYQQILGQGPKLLIQFQNNGVVDDSQLPKDRFSAERLKGVDSTLKIQPAKLEDSAVYLCASSLDGTANTEAFFGQGTRLTVV.

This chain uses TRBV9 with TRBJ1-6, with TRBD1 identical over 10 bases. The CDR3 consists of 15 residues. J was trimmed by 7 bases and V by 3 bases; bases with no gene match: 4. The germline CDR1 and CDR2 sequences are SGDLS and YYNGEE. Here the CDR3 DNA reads TGTGCCAGCAGCGCGGGGACAGGGGACAATTCACCCCTCCACTTT. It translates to CASSAGTGDNSPLHF.

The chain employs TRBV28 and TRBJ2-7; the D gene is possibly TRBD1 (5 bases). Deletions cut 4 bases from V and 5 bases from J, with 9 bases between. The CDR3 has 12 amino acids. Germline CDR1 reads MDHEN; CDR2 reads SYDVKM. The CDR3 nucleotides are TGTGCCAGCAGTTCTCTAGGGGACGAGCAGTACTTC. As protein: CASSSLGDEQYF.

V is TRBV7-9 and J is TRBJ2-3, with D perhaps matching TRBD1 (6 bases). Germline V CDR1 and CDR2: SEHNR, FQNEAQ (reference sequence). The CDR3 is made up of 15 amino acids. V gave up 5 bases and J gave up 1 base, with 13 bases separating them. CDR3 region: CASSPQGLGTDTQYF. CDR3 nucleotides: TGTGCCAGCAGCCCCCAGGGGCTGGGCACAGATACGCAGTATTTT.

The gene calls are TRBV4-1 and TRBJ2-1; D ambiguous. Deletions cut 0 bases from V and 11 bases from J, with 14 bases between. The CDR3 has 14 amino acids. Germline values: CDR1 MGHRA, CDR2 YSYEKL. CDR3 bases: TGCGCCAGCAGCCAAGACAGGTTCCCCCCCAAGCAGTTCTTC. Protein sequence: CASSQDRFPPKQFF.

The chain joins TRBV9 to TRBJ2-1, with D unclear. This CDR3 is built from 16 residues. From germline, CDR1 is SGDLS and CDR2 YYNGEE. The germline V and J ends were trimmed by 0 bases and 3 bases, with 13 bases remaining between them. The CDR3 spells CASSVEIFPGYNEQFF. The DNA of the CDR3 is TGTGCCAGCAGCGTAGAAATTTTCCCGGGCTACAATGAGCAGTTCTTC. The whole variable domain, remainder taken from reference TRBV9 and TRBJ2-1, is DSGVTQTPKHLITATGQRVTLRCSPRSGDLSVYWYQQSLDQGLQFLIQYYNGEERAKGNILERFSAQQFPDLHSELNLSSLELGDSALYFCASSVEIFPGYNEQFFGPGTRLTVL.

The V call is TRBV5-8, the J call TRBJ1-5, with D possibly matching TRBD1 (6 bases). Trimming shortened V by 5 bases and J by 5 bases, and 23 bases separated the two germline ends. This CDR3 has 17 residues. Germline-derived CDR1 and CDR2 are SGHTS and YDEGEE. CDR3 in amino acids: CASSSTGKRSLHQPQHF. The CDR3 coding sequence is TGTGCCAGCAGTTCGACAGGTAAAAGATCGCTCCATCAGCCCCAGCATTTT.

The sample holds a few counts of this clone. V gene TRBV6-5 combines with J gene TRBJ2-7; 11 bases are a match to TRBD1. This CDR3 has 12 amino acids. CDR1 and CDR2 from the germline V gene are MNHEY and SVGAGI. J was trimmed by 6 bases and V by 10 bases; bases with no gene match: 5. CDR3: CATRTGGSEQYF. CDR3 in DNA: TGTGCCACGCGGACAGGGGGCAGCGAGCAGTACTTC.

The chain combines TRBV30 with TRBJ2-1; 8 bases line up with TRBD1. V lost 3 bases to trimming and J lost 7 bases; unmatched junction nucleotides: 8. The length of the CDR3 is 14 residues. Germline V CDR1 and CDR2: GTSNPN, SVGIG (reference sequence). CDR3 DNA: TGTGCCTGGAGACCGATCGACAGGGGTAATGAGCAGTTCTTC. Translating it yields CAWRPIDRGNEQFF. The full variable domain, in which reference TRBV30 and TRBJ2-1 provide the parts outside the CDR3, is SQTIHQWPATLVQPVGSPLSLECTVEGTSNPNLYWYRQAAGRGLQLLFYSVGIGQISSEVPQNLSASRPQDRQFILSSKKLLLSDSGFYLCAWRPIDRGNEQFFGPGTRLTVL.

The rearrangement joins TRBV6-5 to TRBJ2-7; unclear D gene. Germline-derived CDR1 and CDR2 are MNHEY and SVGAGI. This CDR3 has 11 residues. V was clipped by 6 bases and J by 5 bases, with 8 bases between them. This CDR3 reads CASRQYHEQYV. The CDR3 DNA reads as TGTGCCAGCAGACAATACCACGAGCAGTACGTC.

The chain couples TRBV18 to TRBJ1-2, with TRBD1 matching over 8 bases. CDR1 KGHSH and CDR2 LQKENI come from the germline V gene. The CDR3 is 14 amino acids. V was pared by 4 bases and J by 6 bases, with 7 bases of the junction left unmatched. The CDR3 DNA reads TGTGCCAGCTCACTCCAGGGGGCTGGGGATGGCTACACCTTC. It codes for CASSLQGAGDGYTF.

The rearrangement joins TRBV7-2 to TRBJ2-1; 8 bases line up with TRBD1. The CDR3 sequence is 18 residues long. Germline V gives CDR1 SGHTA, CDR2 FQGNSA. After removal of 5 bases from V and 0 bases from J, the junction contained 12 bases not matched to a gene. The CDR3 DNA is TGTGCCAGCAGCCCAACGTTGGGACAGGCGAGCTCCTACAATGAGCAGTTCTTC. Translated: CASSPTLGQASSYNEQFF. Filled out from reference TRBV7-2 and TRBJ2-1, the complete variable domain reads GAGVSQSPSNKVTEKGKDVELRCDPISGHTALYWYRQSLGQGLEFLIYFQGNSAPDKSGLPSDRFSAERTGGSVSTLTIQRTQQEDSAVYLCASSPTLGQASSYNEQFFGPGTRLTVL.

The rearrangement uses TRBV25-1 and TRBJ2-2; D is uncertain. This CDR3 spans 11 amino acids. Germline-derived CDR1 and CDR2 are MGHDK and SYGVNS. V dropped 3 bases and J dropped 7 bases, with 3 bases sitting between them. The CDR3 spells CASSDYGELFF. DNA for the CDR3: TGTGCCAGCAGTGACTACGGGGAGCTGTTTTTT.

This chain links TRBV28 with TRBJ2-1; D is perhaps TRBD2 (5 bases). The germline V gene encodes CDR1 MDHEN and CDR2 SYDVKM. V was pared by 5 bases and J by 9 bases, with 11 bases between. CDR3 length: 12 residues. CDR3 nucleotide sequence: TGTGCCAGCAGTCCCACTAGTCCTGAGCAGTTCTTC. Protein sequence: CASSPTSPEQFF. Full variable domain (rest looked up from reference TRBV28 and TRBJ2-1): DVKVTQSSRYLVKRTGEKVFLECVQDMDHENMFWYRQDPGLGLRLIYFSYDVKMKEKGDIPEGYSVSREKKERFSLILESASTNQTSMYLCASSPTSPEQFFGPGTRLTVL.